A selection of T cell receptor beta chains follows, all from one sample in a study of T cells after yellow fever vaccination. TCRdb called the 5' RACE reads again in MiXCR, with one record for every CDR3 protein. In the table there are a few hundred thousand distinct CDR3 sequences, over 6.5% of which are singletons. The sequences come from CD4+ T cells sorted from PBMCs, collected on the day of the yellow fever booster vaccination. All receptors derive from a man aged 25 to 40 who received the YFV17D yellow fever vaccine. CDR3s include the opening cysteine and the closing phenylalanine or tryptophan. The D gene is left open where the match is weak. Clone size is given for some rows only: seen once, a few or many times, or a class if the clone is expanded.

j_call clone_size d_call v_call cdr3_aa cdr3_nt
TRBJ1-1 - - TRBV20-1 CSAPTLLVTEAFF TGCAGTGCTCCTACCCTCTTGGTCACTGAAGCTTTCTTT
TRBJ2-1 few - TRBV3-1 CASRPGAGDNEQFF TGTGCCAGCAGACCGGGAGCAGGAGACAATGAGCAGTTCTTC
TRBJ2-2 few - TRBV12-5 CASGLPTGELFF TGTGCTAGTGGTTTGCCCACCGGGGAGCTGTTTTTT
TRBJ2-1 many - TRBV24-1 CATSTSANEQFF -
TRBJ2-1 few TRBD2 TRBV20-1 CSASLGLAGVDEQFF TGCAGTGCTAGCTTGGGACTAGCGGGAGTCGATGAGCAGTTCTTC
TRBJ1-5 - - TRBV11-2 CASSLSAQTNNQPQHF TGTGCCAGCAGCTTAAGTGCACAGACGAACAATCAGCCCCAGCATTTT
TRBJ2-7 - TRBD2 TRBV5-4 CASSSGTSGRATTYEQYF TGTGCCAGCAGCTCCGGGACTAGCGGGAGGGCCACGACCTACGAGCAGTACTTC
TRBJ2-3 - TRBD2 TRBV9 CASSARGLAGDTDTQYF TGTGCCAGCAGCGCCAGGGGTCTAGCGGGCGACACAGATACGCAGTATTTT
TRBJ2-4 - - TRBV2 CASSGTFGSGNIQYF TGTGCCAGCAGTGGGACTTTTGGGTCGGGGAACATTCAGTACTTC
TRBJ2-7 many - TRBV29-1 CSVQATGYEQYF TGCAGCGTTCAGGCTACAGGCTACGAGCAGTACTTC
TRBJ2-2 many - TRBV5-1 CASSRSRGNTGELFF TGCGCCAGCAGCCGGTCGAGGGGGAACACCGGGGAGCTGTTTTTT
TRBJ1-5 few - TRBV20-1 CSARGEPGNQPQHF TGCAGTGCTAGAGGGGAGCCGGGAAATCAGCCCCAGCATTTT
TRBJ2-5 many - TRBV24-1 CATSDRGPQETQYF TGTGCCACCAGTGACAGGGGCCCCCAAGAGACCCAGTACTTC
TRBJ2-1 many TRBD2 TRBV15 CATRDGLAGEQFF TGTGCCACGAGAGATGGGCTAGCGGGAGAGCAGTTCTTC
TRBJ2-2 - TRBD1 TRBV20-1 CSARDWGTGVAGELFF TGCAGTGCTAGAGATTGGGGGACAGGGGTGGCCGGGGAGCTGTTTTTT